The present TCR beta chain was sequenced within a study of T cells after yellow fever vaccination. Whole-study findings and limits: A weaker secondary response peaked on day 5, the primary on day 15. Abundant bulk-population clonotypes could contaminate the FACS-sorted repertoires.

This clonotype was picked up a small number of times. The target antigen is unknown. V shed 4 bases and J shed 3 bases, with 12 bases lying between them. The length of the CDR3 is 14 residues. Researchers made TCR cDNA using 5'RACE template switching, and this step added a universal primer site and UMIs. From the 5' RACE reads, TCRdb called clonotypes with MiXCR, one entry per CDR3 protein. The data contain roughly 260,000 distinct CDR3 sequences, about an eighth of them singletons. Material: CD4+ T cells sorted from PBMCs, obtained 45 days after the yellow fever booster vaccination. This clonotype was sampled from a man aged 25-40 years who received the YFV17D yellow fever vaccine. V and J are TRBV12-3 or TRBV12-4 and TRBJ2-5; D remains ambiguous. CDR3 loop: CASSYLSGKETQYF. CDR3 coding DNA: TGTGCCAGCAGTTATTTGTCCGGAAAAGAGACCCAGTACTTC.